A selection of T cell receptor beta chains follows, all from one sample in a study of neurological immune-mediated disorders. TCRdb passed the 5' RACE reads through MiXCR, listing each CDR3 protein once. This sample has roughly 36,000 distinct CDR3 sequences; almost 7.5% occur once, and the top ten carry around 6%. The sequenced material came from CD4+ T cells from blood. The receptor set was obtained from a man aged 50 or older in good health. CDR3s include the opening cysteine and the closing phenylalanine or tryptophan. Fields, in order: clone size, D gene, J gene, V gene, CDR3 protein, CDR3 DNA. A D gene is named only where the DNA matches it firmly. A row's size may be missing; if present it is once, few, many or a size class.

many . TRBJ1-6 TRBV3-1 CASSQGSSYNSPLHF TGTGCCAGCAGCCAAGGAAGCTCCTATAATTCACCCCTCCACTTT
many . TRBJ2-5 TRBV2 CASDPRGGETQYF TGTGCCAGCGACCCCCGGGGCGGAGAGACCCAGTACTTC
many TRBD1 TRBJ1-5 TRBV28 CASSAIDRGYNQPQHF TGTGCCAGCAGTGCAATAGACAGGGGGTACAATCAGCCCCAGCATTTT
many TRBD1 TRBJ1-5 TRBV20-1 CSARYNRGNPNQPQHF TGCAGTGCTAGATATAACAGGGGGAATCCAAATCAGCCCCAGCATTTT
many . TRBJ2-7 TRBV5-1 CASSQQGSEQYF TGCGCCAGCAGCCAGCAGGGGAGTGAGCAGTACTTC
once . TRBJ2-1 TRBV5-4 CASIPLPAGSSSYNEQFF TGTGCCAGCATCCCCCTCCCTGCCGGTTCTAGCTCCTACAATGAGCAGTTCTTC
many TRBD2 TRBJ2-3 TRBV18 CASGRGGVDTDTQYF TGTGCCAGCGGCCGGGGGGGCGTCGACACAGATACGCAGTATTTT
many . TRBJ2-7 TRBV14 CASSLSQDSYEQYF TGTGCCAGCAGTCTCTCCCAGGATTCCTACGAGCAGTACTTC
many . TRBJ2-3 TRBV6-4 CASSDGLAGTDTQYF TGTGCCAGCAGTGACGGGCTAGCAGGCACAGATACGCAGTATTTT
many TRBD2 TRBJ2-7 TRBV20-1 CSARKATSGNYEQYF TGCAGTGCCCGGAAAGCCACTAGCGGGAACTACGAGCAGTACTTC
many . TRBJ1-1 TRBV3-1 CASREQGNTEAFF TGTGCCAGCCGAGAACAGGGAAACACTGAAGCTTTCTTT
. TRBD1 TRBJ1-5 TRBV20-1 CSATRTGRMDQPQHF TGCAGTGCTACCCGGACAGGGAGAATGGATCAGCCCCAGCATTTT
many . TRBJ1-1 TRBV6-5 CASSYQGGGRAFF TGTGCCAGCAGTTACCAGGGCGGGGGCAGGGCTTTCTTT
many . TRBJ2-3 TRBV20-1 CSARVAGAASTDTQYF TGCAGTGCTAGAGTGGCGGGTGCGGCTTCCACAGATACGCAGTATTTT
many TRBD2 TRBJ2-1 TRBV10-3 CAISGSLAGGESYNEQFF TGTGCCATCAGTGGTAGTCTAGCGGGAGGGGAGTCCTACAATGAGCAGTTCTTC
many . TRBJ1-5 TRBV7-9 CASSSSGIQPQHF TGTGCCAGCAGCTCCTCAGGGATTCAGCCCCAGCATTTT
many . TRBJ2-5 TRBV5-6 CASSLGSLQETQYF TGTGCCAGCAGCTTAGGCAGCCTGCAAGAGACCCAGTACTTC
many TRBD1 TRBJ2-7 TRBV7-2 CASSLGTGAYEQYF TGTGCCAGCAGCTTAGGGACAGGGGCCTACGAGCAGTACTTC
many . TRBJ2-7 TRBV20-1 CSARVVASHEQYF TGCAGTGCTAGGGTTGTGGCCTCCCACGAGCAGTACTTC
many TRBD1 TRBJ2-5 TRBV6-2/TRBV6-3 CASARPGDRALKTQYF TGTGCCAGCGCCCGGCCTGGGGACAGGGCTTTGAAGACCCAGTACTTC
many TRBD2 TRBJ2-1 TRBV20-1 CSARDLLSLAGVWNEQFF TGCAGTGCTAGAGATCTTTTATCGCTAGCGGGAGTTTGGAATGAGCAGTTCTTC
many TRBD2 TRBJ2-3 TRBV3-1 CASSQYESGRRTDTQYF TGTGCCAGCAGCCAATACGAGAGCGGGAGGCGCACAGATACGCAGTATTTT
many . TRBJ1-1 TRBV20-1 CSASRSMNTEAFF TGCAGTGCTAGTAGGAGTATGAACACTGAAGCTTTCTTT
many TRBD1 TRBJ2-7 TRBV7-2 CASSLRSGGTYEQYF TGTGCCAGCAGCTTAAGGTCAGGGGGTACCTACGAGCAGTACTTC
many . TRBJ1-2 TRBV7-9 CASSLESLNYGYTF TGTGCCAGCAGCTTAGAGAGCCTTAACTATGGCTACACCTTC
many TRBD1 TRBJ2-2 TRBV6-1 CASAPATGGSGELFF TGTGCCAGTGCCCCGGCCACAGGGGGCTCCGGGGAGCTGTTTTTT
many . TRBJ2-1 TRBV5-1 CASSLISGSRTKQFF TGCGCCAGCAGCTTAATAAGCGGGTCTCGTACGAAGCAGTTCTTC
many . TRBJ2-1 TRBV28 CASTKAGGLRAQFF TGTGCCAGCACCAAAGCCGGGGGCCTGCGTGCGCAGTTCTTC
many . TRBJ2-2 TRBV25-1 CASKGGGELFF TGTGCCAGTAAGGGTGGCGGGGAGCTGTTTTTT
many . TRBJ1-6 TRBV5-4 CASSLPGNSPLHF TGTGCCAGCAGCCTCCCAGGAAATTCACCCCTCCACTTT
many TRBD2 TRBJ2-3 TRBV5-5 CASSQTSASTDTQYF TGTGCCAGCAGCCAGACTAGCGCCAGCACAGATACGCAGTATTTT
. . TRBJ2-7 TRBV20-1 CSARDGFSYEQYF TGCAGTGCTAGAGATGGCTTTTCCTACGAGCAGTACTTC
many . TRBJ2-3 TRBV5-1 CASGQVEGPPSDTQYF TGCGCCAGCGGTCAGGTTGAGGGTCCCCCTTCAGATACGCAGTATTTT
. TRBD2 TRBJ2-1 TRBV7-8 CASLSGGSTANEQFF TGTGCCAGCTTATCTGGCGGGAGCACCGCGAATGAGCAGTTCTTC
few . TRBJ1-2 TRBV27 CASSLAVGGASYGYTF TGTGCCAGCAGTTTGGCGGTGGGGGGCGCAAGCTATGGCTACACCTTC
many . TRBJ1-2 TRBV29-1 CSVLPVSKDSPYGYTF TGCAGCGTCCTCCCCGTGTCCAAGGACAGCCCCTATGGCTACACCTTC
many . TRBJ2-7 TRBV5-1 CASSLAPGIYEQYF TGCGCCAGCAGCTTGGCGCCGGGGATCTACGAGCAGTACTTC
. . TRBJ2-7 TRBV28 CASSQTQGWEEQYF TGTGCCAGCAGCCAAACGCAGGGATGGGAGGAGCAGTACTTC
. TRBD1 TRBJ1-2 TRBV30 CAWSALQGSYGYTF TGTGCCTGGAGTGCCCTACAGGGGTCCTATGGCTACACCTTC
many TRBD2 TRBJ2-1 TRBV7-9 CASSLAHLETLKGGPHNEQFF TGTGCCAGCAGCTTAGCTCACTTGGAGACCTTGAAGGGAGGGCCCCACAATGAGCAGTTCTTC
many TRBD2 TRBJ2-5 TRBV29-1 CSAALADQETQYF TGCAGCGCCGCACTAGCGGATCAAGAGACCCAGTACTTC
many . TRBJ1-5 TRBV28 CASSFRGRGNQPQHF TGTGCCAGCAGTTTCAGGGGCCGAGGCAATCAGCCCCAGCATTTT
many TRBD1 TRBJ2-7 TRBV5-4 CASSRQGPPYEQYF TGTGCCAGCAGCCGACAGGGGCCCCCCTACGAGCAGTACTTC
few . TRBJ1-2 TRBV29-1 CSKLPGTDYGYTF TGCAGCAAATTACCCGGGACTGACTATGGCTACACCTTC
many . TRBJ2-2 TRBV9 CASSLLVTGELFF TGTGCCAGCAGCCTATTGGTGACCGGGGAGCTGTTTTTT
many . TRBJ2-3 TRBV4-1 CASSQEQGWVSDTQYF TGCGCCAGCAGCCAGGAACAGGGTTGGGTTTCAGATACGCAGTATTTT